The present entry profiles one TCR beta chain with its context. This clone has just a few counts. Its cognate antigen has yet to be identified. Qualities for individual bases were not recorded, and no much larger clone is one base off. The CDR3, cysteine through phenylalanine, is 14 amino acids long. Only the CDR3 DNA is retained, 42 bases long and in frame from the first base. V is reduced by 2 bases and J by 3 bases, leaving a spacing of 11 bases between them. The CDR1 and CDR2 encoded by the germline V gene are LGHNA and YSLEER. The library was made by the immunoSEQ multiplex PCR assay. The multiplex PCR relied on a mix of 60 forward primers for TCR Vbeta segments and 13 reverse primers for TCR Jbeta segments. The CDR3 region of rearranged TCR beta genes was amplified from genomic DNA by a multiplex PCR assay. The amplified TCR beta libraries were sequenced on the Illumina HiSeq System as 87-base-pair reads. The paper's data handling went like this. A later analysis counted approximately 76 million unique TCR beta chains across the 700 or so repertoires, and 9.5 million to 11 million of these chains were shared by at least two donors. A nearest-neighbor algorithm error-corrected the raw reads and collapsed the reads into unique sequences, merging closely related sequences to remove PCR and sequencing errors. To assign V, D and J gene segments, CDR3 sequences were aligned to IMGT reference sequences. For a sequence to be retained, a match of at least six nucleotides was required to both a V gene segment and a J gene segment. A rearrangement counted as productive if the CDR3 had no stop codons and remained in frame with V and J, and every other rearrangement counted as non-productive. CDR3 was defined according to IMGT convention as the region running from the second conserved V-encoded cysteine to the conserved J-encoded phenylalanine. In an earlier analysis of around 570 of the donors, sequences lacking an unambiguous match to a single V gene segment were excluded. In an earlier analysis of 587 of the donors, a V segment was called functional when productive rearrangements were above 56.7%, and segregating when the standard deviation between donors exceeded 5%. A statistical classification framework was built to diagnose cytomegalovirus status from the catalog of TCR beta chain sequences. In a later analysis, V and J genes were assigned by comparing TCR nucleotide sequences against IMGT/GENE-DB human TR gene sequences. In a later analysis, CDR3 sequences and most-parsimonious VDJ recombination scenarios were assigned using the TCRdist pipeline. A later analysis defined each TCR beta chain by its CDR3 amino acid sequence plus V-gene family, and excluded reads lacking a unique V-gene family. As a way to deal with suspected cross-contamination and a sequencing artifact, a later analysis dropped hundreds of nucleotide sequences that were highly shared and had low generation probability. For each public chain, a later analysis derived a clonal expansion index from normalized ranks of inferred template counts within each repertoire. In a later analysis, generation probabilities were computed using a VDJ recombination model fitted to out-of-frame rearrangements, and the results were checked against IGoR. Hypergeometric tests were used in a later analysis to score TCR-TCR, TCR-HLA and TCR-CMV co-occurrence, with a repertoire-size bias correction applied to the TCR pairs. To estimate false discovery rates, a later analysis permuted the HLA or CMV assignments 20 times. In a later analysis, co-occurring TCRs were grouped with DBSCAN, and TCRdist sequence similarity was added when clustering was performed within HLA-allele-positive subsets. Repertoires with fewer than 30,000 or more than 120,000 public chains were left out of co-occurrence clustering, as were four to six repertoires with anomalous nucleotide sharing. TCRdb's version of the immuneACCESS table is confined to in-frame rearrangements and falls short of the full clone set. An unresolved V gene accounts for under half of the shortfall where checked; the remainder is of unknown origin. The V and J calls and the clone size are those of that table, but D and trimming were determined from the DNA. The sample records about 100,000 clones, roughly 80% of which are singletons. Just over 0.75% of the sample is taken by the ten largest.

This record comes from a study of cytomegalovirus exposure and HLA in healthy donors (dated by TCRdb to about 2017). Background for the entire study: In an earlier analysis of under 750 of the donors, about 270 Gb of sequence data and 90 million to 120 million unique TCR beta sequences from about 179 million T cells were reported. An early release that covered 640 HLA-typed donors contained about 300 gigabases of sequencing data and approximately 85 million unique TCR sequences. The genetic ancestry cluster associated with self-reported Caucasian donors included 65% to 90% of the roughly 380 genotyped donors. The aim of the study was to test whether cataloging public T cell receptors could identify signatures of past pathogen exposure. The study profiled the T cell repertoires of under 850 subjects by immunosequencing and related them to cytomegalovirus serostatus. A separate validation cohort of approximately 130 different subjects was used in addition to the roughly 620-subject first cohort. To predict cytomegalovirus infection status, the study combined high-throughput TCR immunosequencing, statistical association of individual TCRs with disease status, and machine learning. In a later analysis, previously published TCR beta repertoires from several hundred donors were re-analyzed and high-resolution HLA genotyping was added so that TCR occurrence patterns could be studied. In the later analysis, no new phenotypic data were used to find candidate immune exposures; instead, reliance was placed on TCR beta sequences and their occurrence across donors. An earlier analysis of 500 to 650 of the donors applied high-throughput TCR beta sequencing to assess whether each TCR beta V gene segment acted as functional or pseudogenic. Donor age, sex, ethnicity and CMV serostatus were compiled together with the repertoire data. A later genetic analysis took genome-wide SNP genotypes for about 55% of the 666 donors and used that subset as a discovery cohort. All discovery cohort repertoires had been generated on a single sequencing platform. HLA typing included class I and class II loci at four-digit resolution. The number of donors typed differed by locus, with roughly 629-640 for A, B, C, DRB1 and DQB1, 522 for DQA1, 600 to 610 for DPA1, and roughly 450 for DPB1. Because of strong linkage in the cohort, roughly five DR-DQ haplotypes were treated as single units for association and clustering. Among 300 to 450 genotyped donors of the cohort, an average of approximately 240,000 unique TCR beta nucleotide sequences were sequenced per donor, roughly 20% of them non-productive. What the work shows at the level of the full study, not this receptor alone: In an earlier analysis of around 600 of the donors, most TCR beta V segments appeared in productive rearrangements about 87% or about 30% of the time, broadly matching IMGT annotations. Several of the top co-occurrence clusters appeared to be linked to parvovirus B19, influenza, CMV and Epstein-Barr virus, according to a later analysis. Only TCR beta chains were sequenced in this cohort, and the absence of alpha or paired-chain data limited detectable features. Three of the identified cytomegalovirus-associated TCR beta chains were confirmed in vitro to be specific for cytomegalovirus antigens. In a later analysis, HLA-associated TCR beta chains were found to be more clonally expanded and to have lower generation probabilities than equally common non-associated chains. In both the original and validation cohorts, the classifier was reported to diagnose cytomegalovirus status with high specificity and sensitivity. V-gene and J-gene trimming of TCR beta chains was associated with a missense DCLRE1C variant in a later genetic analysis, and the association was replicated in an independent cohort. The sequencing pipeline was judged likely to have produced a cluster of highly shared sequence variants as a technical artifact. For the cohort, immune exposure information was limited to CMV serostatus. Some IMGT-functional V segments, including TRBV6-2 and TRBV6-3, could not be distinguished by the 87-base-pair reads and were therefore excluded. A later genetic analysis reported fewer N-insertions in productive TCRs among donors in an Asian-associated ancestry cluster than the roughly 670-donor mean. The presence/absence analyses assumed that sequencing depth was roughly uniform across donors, and that assumption may not be true. A later analysis found that TCR association rates varied across HLA loci, with DRB1 alleles showing the most associated TCRs and HLA-C alleles the fewest. In a later analysis, some 18,000 TCR beta sequences were associated with specific HLA alleles at a false discovery rate of 0.05. Correlated functional status among segregating V segments might reflect linkage disequilibrium, but an unknown experimental factor could not be ruled out. Assigning TCR associations to individual alleles was difficult when HLA alleles, especially DR and DQ, strongly co-occurred. A total of about 180 TCR beta chains were listed by the study as associated with cytomegalovirus. Most TCR sequences were observed very rarely across donors, whereas some public TCRs were present in many individuals. The authors suggested that the approach could potentially be generalized to other disease states and immunological phenotypes. A further reported finding was that TCR beta sequences accurately predicted the HLA-A and HLA-B alleles for most subjects in the first cohort. In a later analysis, most CMV-associated TCR beta chains were found to appear HLA-restricted, with HLA associations seemingly driven largely by CMV exposure. The earlier analysis of approximately 560 of the donors excluded roughly 16 rarely observed V segments, including chromosome 9 orphons, because counts were too low. Because some donors lacked HLA typing at each locus, the association tests relied only on the typed subset.

The cohort comprised 710 or so healthy bone marrow donors. Cohort members were all nominally healthy when sampled, although unrecorded immune exposures were likely present. The donor was CMV seronegative and was included in the group of under 450 seronegative cohort members. Every donor gave a peripheral blood sample, and the peripheral blood mononuclear cells from that sample were used for TCR beta sequencing. The Qiagen DNeasy Blood Extraction Kit was used to extract genomic DNA from the blood cell samples. The sequencing sample was made of PBMCs. The V gene is TRBV4-3 and the J gene is TRBJ2-7; the D gene is perhaps TRBD1, from 6 matching bases. The receptor's source is a woman in her sixties in good health and CMV-seronegative. CDR3 loop: CASSQNMDSYEQYF. The sequence in DNA is TGCGCCAGCAGCCAAAACATGGACAGCTACGAGCAGTACTTC.